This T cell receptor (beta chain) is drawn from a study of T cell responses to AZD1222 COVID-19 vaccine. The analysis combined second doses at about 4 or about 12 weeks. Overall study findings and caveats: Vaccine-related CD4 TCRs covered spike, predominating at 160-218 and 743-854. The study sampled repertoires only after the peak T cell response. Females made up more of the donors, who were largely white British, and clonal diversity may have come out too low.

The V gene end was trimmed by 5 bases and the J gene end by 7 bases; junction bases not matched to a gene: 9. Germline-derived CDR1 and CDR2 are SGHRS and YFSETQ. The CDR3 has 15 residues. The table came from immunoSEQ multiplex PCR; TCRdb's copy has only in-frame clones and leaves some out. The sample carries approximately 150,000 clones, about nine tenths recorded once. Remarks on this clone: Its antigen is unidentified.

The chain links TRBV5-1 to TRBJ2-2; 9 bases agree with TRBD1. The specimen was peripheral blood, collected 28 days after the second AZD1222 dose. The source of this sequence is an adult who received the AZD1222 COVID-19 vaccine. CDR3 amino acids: CASRDGTGPGGELFF. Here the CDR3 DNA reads TGCGCCAGCAGGGACGGGACAGGGCCGGGCGGGGAGCTGTTTTTT.